The 18 T cell receptor beta chains presented below share a single source sample, sequenced in a study of blood T cell repertoires in COVID-19. TCRdb keeps only in-frame clones here, not all; method: immunoSEQ multiplex PCR. The sample includes 150,000 or so clones, around 86% seen only once; the top ten take approximately 6.5%. Specimen: peripheral blood. All receptors come from a man older than 75 with acute or convalescent COVID-19.

The CDR3: CASTPLRGMGGYTF. The CDR3 DNA reads TGTGCCAGCACCCCCCTTCGGGGTATGGGGGGCTACACCTTC. The V and J genes are TRBV11-1 and TRBJ1-2; D not resolved. The ends were cut back, 7 bases at V and 8 bases at J, with 20 bases in the middle. Germline V lookup: CDR1 SGHAT, CDR2 FQDESV (reference sequence). CDR3 length: 14 residues.

The V and J genes are TRBV28 and TRBJ1-5; 9 nucleotides line up with TRBD1. CDR1 is MDHEN and CDR2 is SYDVKM in the germline V gene. The CDR3 is made up of 15 amino acids. Trimming took 1 base from V and 5 from J; bases not matched to a gene: 3. CDR3 coding DNA: TGTGCCAGCAGTTTATCGGGACAGGGCGATCAGCCCCAGCATTTT. Its translation is CASSLSGQGDQPQHF.

A single count supports this clone. This chain joins TRBV5-6 and TRBJ2-1; D possibly corresponds to TRBD1 (6 bases). Deletions cut 4 bases from V and 5 bases from J, with 19 bases between. The CDR3 extends over 16 amino acids. Germline-derived CDR1 and CDR2 are SGHDT and YYEEEE. DNA for the CDR3: TGTGCCAGCAGCCTGGGGAGTCAGGGGCGTAACAATGAGCAGTTCTTC. This gives the protein CASSLGSQGRNNEQFF.

The CDR3 is CASSEAPGPNQPQHF. CDR3 DNA: TGTGCCAGCAGTGAAGCCCCAGGGCCCAATCAGCCCCAGCATTTT. This chain uses TRBV6-1 with TRBJ1-5; perhaps TRBD1 as D (5 bases). V shed 0 bases and J shed 3 bases, with 9 bases lying between them. This CDR3 has 15 residues. Germline V gene sequence: CDR1 MNHNS, CDR2 SASEGT.

The chain combines TRBV20-1 with TRBJ1-1; maybe TRBD1 (5 bases). From germline, CDR1 is DFQATT and CDR2 SNEGSKA (reference sequence). V lost 3 bases, J lost 5 bases, and 10 bases lay in between. The CDR3 runs to 12 residues. CDR3 protein: CSASSGITEAFF. The DNA for the CDR3 is TGCAGTGCTAGTTCAGGGATAACTGAAGCTTTCTTT.

The chain joins TRBV5-4 to TRBJ1-6; TRBD1 aligns across 9 bases. V lost 2 bases and J lost 7; bases outside the gene matches: 10. Germline loops: CDR1 SGHNT, CDR2 YYREEE (reference sequence). This CDR3 has 17 residues. The CDR3 reads CASSFGGGQGSNSPLHF. CDR3 DNA: TGTGCCAGCAGCTTTGGGGGGGGACAGGGAAGCAATTCACCCCTCCACTTT.

A word on this clone: Other DNA sequences within the sample encode an identical CDR3. The V and J genes are TRBV5-1 and TRBJ2-2, with a weak D call TRBD1 (6 bases). The CDR3 loop spans 14 amino acids. Germline V gives CDR1 SGHRS, CDR2 YFSETQ. V gave up 5 bases and J gave up 1 base, with 9 bases separating them. DNA for the CDR3: TGCGCCAGCAGACCACAGGGGAACACCGGGGAGCTGTTTTTT. This sequence encodes CASRPQGNTGELFF.

This chain connects TRBV5-1 to TRBJ1-2, with D tentatively TRBD1 (5 bases). Germline V gene data show CDR1 as SGHRS and CDR2 as YFSETQ. V lost 4 bases and J 1 base, leaving 8 bases between the germline ends. The CDR3 sequence is 13 residues long. CDR3 loop: CASSVGLNYGYTF. CDR3 coding DNA: TGCGCCAGCAGCGTGGGACTTAACTATGGCTACACCTTC.

This chain connects TRBV4-2 to TRBJ2-3; D is possibly TRBD1 (5 bases). Germline V gene lookup returns CDR1 LGHNA and CDR2 YNFKEQ. The CDR3 sequence is 18 residues long. Trimming pared 0 bases from V and 4 bases from J, leaving 20 bases between. CDR3 DNA: TGTGCCAGCAGCCAAGATTCCAGGGTTGTTGTCTCACCAGATACGCAGTATTTT. It specifies CASSQDSRVVVSPDTQYF.

V usage is TRBV14 and J usage is TRBJ2-1, with 7 bases matching TRBD1. CDR1 and CDR2 from the germline V gene are SGHDN and FVKESK. Losses at the gene ends were 1 base for V and 4 bases for J; bases not matched to a gene: 4. The CDR3 contains 15 residues. CDR3 sequence reads: CASSQGGTEYNEQFF. CDR3 coding DNA: TGTGCCAGCAGCCAAGGGGGGACAGAGTACAATGAGCAGTTCTTC.

This clone occurred once. The rearrangement links TRBV28 to TRBJ2-7; 8 nucleotides match TRBD1. CDR3 length equals 13 residues. The junction had 4 bases not matched to a gene; V was cut back by 7 bases and J by 2 bases. Germline V gene data show CDR1 as MDHEN and CDR2 as SYDVKM. The CDR3, as DNA: TGTGCCAGCAAACAGGGGGGCGCCTACGAGCAGTACTTC. This translates into CASKQGGAYEQYF.

The chain joins TRBV7-2 to TRBJ1-1, with 8 nucleotides matching TRBD1. The CDR3 is made up of 14 amino acids. Germline CDR1 and CDR2: SGHTA and FQGNSA. The ends lost 5 bases at V and 4 bases at J; junction bases unmatched: 6. As DNA, the CDR3 is TGTGCCAGCAGCAGAGACAGGGGTGGCACTGAAGCTTTCTTT. This gives the protein CASSRDRGGTEAFF.

For the CDR3, the DNA is TGTGCCAGCAGCTTAGAGGCGGGGTATGGCCCTGGAAACACCATATATTTT. It specifies CASSLEAGYGPGNTIYF. The chain joins TRBV11-2 to TRBJ1-3; D unclear. Germline assignment: CDR1 SGHAT and CDR2 FQNNGV. The V and J ends lost 0 bases and 2 bases respectively, with 14 bases between them. The length of the CDR3 is 17 residues.

The rearrangement joins TRBV7-6 to TRBJ2-2, with D possibly matching TRBD1 (6 bases). The CDR3 is 16 amino acids. Germline assignment: CDR1 SGHVS and CDR2 FNYEAQ. The V and J ends lost 0 bases and 1 base respectively, with 9 bases between them. CDR3: CASSLAAGENTGELFF. The CDR3 DNA is TGTGCCAGCAGCTTAGCGGCAGGGGAGAACACCGGGGAGCTGTTTTTT.

This rearrangement joins TRBV7-2 to TRBJ2-1, with 13 bases that match TRBD2. After removal of 3 bases from V and 5 bases from J, the junction contained 4 bases not matched to a gene. Germline V lookup: CDR1 SGHTA, CDR2 FQGNSA. CDR3 length: 16 residues. The chain's CDR3 is CASSLVGTSGNNEQFF. CDR3 bases: TGTGCCAGCAGCTTGGTCGGGACTAGCGGGAACAATGAGCAGTTCTTC.

The chain recombines TRBV25-1 with TRBJ1-2; a weak D match, TRBD1 (5 bases). In germline, CDR1 is MGHDK, CDR2 SYGVNS. V lost 4 bases to trimming and J lost 4 bases, with 13 bases between them. The CDR3 totals 14 residues. The CDR3 protein is CASSGGANIYGYTF. The CDR3 coding sequence is TGTGCCAGCAGTGGCGGGGCGAACATCTATGGCTACACCTTC.

V is TRBV9 and J is TRBJ1-2; D unresolved. The germline gives CDR1 SGDLS, CDR2 YYNGEE. CDR3 size: 15 residues. The V end was cut by 0 bases, the J end by 7 bases, with 16 bases between. This CDR3 reads CASSVDHRSEGGYTF. CDR3 coding DNA: TGTGCCAGCAGCGTAGATCACCGCTCGGAGGGTGGCTACACCTTC.

The V and J genes are TRBV7-6 and TRBJ2-7; no clear D. The V and J ends lost 1 base and 1 base respectively, with 17 bases between them. The CDR3 loop spans 17 amino acids. CDR1 and CDR2 from the germline V gene are SGHVS and FNYEAQ. The CDR3 sequence: CASSLVVAGSFSYEQYF. The CDR3 nucleotides are TGTGCCAGCAGCTTAGTAGTCGCAGGCTCCTTTTCCTACGAGCAGTACTTC.